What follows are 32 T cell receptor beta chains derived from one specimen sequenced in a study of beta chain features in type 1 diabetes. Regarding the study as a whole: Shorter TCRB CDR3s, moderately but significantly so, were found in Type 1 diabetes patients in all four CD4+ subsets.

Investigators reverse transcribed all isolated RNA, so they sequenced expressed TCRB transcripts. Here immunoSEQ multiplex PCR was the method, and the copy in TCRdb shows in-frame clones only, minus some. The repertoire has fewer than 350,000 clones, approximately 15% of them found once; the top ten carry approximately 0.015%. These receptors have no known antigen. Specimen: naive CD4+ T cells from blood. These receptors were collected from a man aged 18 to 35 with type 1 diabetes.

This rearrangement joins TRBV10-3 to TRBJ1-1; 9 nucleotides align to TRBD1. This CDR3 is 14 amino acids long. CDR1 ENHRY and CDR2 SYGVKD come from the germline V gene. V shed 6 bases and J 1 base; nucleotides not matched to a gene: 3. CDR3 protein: CAIRRTGENTEAFF. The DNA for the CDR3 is TGTGCCATCAGACGGACAGGGGAGAACACTGAAGCTTTCTTT.

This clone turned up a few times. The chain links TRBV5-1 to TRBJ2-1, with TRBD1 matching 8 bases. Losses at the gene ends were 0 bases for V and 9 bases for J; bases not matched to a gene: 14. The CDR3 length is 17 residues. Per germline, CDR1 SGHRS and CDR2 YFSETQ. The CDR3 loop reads CASSLVWQGARKGEQFF. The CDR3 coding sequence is TGCGCCAGCAGCTTGGTATGGCAGGGGGCGCGGAAAGGTGAGCAGTTCTTC. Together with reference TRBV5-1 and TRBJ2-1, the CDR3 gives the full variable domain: KAGVTQTPRYLIKTRGQQVTLSCSPISGHRSVSWYQQTPGQGLQFLFEYFSETQRNKGNFPGRFSGRQFSNSRSEMNVSTLELGDSALYLCASSLVWQGARKGEQFFGPGTRLTVL.

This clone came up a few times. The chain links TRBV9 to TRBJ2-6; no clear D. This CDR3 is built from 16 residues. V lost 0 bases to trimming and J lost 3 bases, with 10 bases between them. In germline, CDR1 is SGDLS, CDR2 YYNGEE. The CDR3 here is CASSVVAWSGANVLTF. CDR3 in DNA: TGTGCCAGCAGCGTAGTCGCATGGAGTGGGGCCAACGTCCTGACTTTC.

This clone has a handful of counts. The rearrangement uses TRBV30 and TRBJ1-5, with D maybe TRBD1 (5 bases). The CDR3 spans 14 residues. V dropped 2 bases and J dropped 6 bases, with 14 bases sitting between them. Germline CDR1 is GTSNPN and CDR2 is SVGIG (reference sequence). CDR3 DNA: TGTGCCTGGAGTACAGGTTTTTCGGGTCAGCCCCAGCATTTT. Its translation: CAWSTGFSGQPQHF.

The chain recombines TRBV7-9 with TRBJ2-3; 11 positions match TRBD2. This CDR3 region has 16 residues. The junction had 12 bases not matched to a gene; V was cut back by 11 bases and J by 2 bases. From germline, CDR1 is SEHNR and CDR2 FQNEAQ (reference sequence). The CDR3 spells CALRALAGGVTDTQYF. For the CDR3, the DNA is TGTGCCCTTCGAGCCCTAGCGGGAGGCGTCACAGATACGCAGTATTTT.

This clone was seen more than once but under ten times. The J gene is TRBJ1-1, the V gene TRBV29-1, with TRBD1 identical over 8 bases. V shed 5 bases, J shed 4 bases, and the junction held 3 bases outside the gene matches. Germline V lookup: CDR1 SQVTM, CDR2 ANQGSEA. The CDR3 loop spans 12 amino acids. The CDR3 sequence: CSVSGQGTEAFF. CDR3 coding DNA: TGCAGCGTTAGCGGACAGGGCACTGAAGCTTTCTTT.

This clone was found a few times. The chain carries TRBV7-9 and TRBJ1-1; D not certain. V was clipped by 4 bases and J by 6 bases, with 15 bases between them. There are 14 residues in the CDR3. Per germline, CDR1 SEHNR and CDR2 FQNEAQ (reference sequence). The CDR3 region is CASSSPSSGPEAFF. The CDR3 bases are TGTGCCAGCAGCTCCCCAAGTAGCGGGCCTGAAGCTTTCTTT.

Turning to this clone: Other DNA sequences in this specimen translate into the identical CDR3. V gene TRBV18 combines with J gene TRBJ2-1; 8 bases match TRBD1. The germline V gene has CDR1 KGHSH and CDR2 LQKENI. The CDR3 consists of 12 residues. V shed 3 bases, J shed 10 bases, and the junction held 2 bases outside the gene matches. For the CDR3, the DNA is TGTGCCAGCTCACCGGCAGGGGGCGAGCAGTTCTTC. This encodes CASSPAGGEQFF.

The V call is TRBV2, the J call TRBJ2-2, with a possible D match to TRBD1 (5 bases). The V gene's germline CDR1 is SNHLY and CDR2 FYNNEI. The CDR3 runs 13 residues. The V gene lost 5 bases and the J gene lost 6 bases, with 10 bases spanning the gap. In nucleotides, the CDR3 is TGTGCCAGCAGTCCGCAGGGTGCCGGGGAGCTGTTTTTT. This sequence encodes CASSPQGAGELFF. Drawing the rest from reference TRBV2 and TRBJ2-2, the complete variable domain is EPEVTQTPSHQVTQMGQEVILRCVPISNHLYFYWYRQILGQKVEFLVSFYNNEISEKSEIFDDQFSVERPDGSNFTLKIRSTKLEDSAMYFCASSPQGAGELFFGEGSRLTVL.

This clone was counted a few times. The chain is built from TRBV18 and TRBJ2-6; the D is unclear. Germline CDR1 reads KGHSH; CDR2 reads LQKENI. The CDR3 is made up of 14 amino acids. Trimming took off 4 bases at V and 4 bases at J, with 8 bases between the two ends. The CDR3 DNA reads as TGTGCCAGCTCACTACTGCCAGGGGCCAACGTCCTGACTTTC. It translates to CASSLLPGANVLTF.

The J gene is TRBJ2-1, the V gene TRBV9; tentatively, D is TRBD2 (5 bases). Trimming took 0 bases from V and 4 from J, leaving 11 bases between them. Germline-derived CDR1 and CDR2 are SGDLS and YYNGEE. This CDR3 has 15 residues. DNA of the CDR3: TGTGCCAGCAGCGTAGCCCCAGAGGGATACAATGAGCAGTTCTTC. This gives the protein CASSVAPEGYNEQFF.

This chain's CDR3 is CASSRQGHETNSPLHF. Here the CDR3 DNA reads TGCGCCAGCAGTCGACAGGGCCATGAAACAAATTCACCCCTCCACTTT. This chain joins TRBV5-1 and TRBJ1-6; 7 nucleotides line up with TRBD1. V dropped 5 bases and J dropped 7; count of bases not matched to a gene: 12. CDR1 SGHRS and CDR2 YFSETQ come from the germline V gene. The CDR3 contains 16 residues.

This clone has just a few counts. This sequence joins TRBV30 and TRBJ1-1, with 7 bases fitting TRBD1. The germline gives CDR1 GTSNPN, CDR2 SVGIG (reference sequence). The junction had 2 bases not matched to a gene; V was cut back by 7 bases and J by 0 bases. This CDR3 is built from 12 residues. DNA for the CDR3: TGTGCCTTTGGGACAGTGAACACTGAAGCTTTCTTT. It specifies CAFGTVNTEAFF.

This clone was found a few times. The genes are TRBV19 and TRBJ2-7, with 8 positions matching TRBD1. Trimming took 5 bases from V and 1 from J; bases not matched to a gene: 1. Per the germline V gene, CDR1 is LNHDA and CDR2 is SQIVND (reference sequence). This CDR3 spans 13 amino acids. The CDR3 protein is CASSRTGSYEQYF. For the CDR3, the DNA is TGTGCCAGTAGTCGGACAGGGTCCTACGAGCAGTACTTC. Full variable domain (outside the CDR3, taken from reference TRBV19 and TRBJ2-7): DGGITQSPKYLFRKEGQNVTLSCEQNLNHDAMYWYRQDPGQGLRLIYYSQIVNDFQKGDIAEGYSVSREKKESFPLTVTSAQKNPTAFYLCASSRTGSYEQYFGPGTRLTVT.

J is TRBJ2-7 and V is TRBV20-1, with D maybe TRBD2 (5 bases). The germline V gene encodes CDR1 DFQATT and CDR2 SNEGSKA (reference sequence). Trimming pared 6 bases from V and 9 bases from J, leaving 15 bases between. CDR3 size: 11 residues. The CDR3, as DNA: TGCAGTGCCCGAGAGGGAATCTGGCAGTACTTC. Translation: CSAREGIWQYF.

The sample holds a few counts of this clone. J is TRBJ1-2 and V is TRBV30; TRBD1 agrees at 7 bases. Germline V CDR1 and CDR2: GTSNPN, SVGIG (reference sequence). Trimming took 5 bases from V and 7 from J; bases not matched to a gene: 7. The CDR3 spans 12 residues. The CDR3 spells CAWATGFVGYTF. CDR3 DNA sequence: TGTGCCTGGGCGACAGGGTTTGTTGGCTACACCTTC.

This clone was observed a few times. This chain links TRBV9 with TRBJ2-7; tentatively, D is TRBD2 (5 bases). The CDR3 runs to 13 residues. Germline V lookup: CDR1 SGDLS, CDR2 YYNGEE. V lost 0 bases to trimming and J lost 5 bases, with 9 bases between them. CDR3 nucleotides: TGTGCCAGCAGCGTAGGCCTAGCTAACGAGCAGTACTTC. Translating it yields CASSVGLANEQYF.

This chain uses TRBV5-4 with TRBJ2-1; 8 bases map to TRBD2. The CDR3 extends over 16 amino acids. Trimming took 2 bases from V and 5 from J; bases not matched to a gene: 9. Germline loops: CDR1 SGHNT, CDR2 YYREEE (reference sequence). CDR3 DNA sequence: TGTGCCAGCAGCTTTGGTGGGACTAGTGGCAACAATGAGCAGTTCTTC. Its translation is CASSFGGTSGNNEQFF.

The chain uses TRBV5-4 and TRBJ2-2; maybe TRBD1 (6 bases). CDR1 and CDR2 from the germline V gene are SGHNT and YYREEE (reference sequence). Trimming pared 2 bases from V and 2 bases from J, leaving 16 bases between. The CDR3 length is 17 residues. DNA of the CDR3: TGTGCCAGCAGCTTACCCCAGGGGAGCGCAAACACCGGGGAGCTGTTTTTT. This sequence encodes CASSLPQGSANTGELFF.

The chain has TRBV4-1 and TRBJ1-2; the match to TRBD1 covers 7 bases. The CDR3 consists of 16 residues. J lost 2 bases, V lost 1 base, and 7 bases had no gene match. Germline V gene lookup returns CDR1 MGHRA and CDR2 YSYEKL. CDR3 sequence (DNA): TGCGCCAGCAGCCAAGGTTCCGGGACAGCCAACTATGGCTACACCTTC. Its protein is CASSQGSGTANYGYTF.

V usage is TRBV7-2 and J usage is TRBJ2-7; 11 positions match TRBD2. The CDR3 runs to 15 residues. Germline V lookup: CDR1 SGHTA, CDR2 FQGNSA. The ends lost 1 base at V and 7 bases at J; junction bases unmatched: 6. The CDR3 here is CASSLVSGGAGEQYF. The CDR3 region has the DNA TGTGCCAGCAGCTTAGTTAGCGGGGGGGCGGGTGAGCAGTACTTC.

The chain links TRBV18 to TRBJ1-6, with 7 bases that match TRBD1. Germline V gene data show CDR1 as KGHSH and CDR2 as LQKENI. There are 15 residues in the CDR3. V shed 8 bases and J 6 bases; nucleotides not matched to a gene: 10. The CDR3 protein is CASTGGGGGNSPLHF. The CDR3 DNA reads TGTGCCAGCACCGGTGGAGGGGGCGGTAATTCACCCCTCCACTTT.

The DNA for the CDR3 is TGCGCCAGCAGCATCGGACAGGGAGGCCACGAGCAGTACTTC. Protein: CASSIGQGGHEQYF. The chain couples TRBV5-1 to TRBJ2-7; 8 bases are shared with TRBD1. The CDR3 spans 14 residues. CDR1 is SGHRS and CDR2 is YFSETQ in the germline V gene. The ends lost 4 bases at V and 5 bases at J; junction bases unmatched: 8. Full variable domain (outside the CDR3, taken from reference TRBV5-1 and TRBJ2-7): KAGVTQTPRYLIKTRGQQVTLSCSPISGHRSVSWYQQTPGQGLQFLFEYFSETQRNKGNFPGRFSGRQFSNSRSEMNVSTLELGDSALYLCASSIGQGGHEQYFGPGTRLTVT.

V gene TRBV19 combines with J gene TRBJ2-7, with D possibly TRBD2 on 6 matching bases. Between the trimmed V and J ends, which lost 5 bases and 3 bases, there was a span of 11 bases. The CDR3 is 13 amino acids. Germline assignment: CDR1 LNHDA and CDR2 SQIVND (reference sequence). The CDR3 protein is CASSRGLSYEQYF. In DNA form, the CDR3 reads TGTGCCAGTAGTCGGGGACTGAGCTACGAGCAGTACTTC.

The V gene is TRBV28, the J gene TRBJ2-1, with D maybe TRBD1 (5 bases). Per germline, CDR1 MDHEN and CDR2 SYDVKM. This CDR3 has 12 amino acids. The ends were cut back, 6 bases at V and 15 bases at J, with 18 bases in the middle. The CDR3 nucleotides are TGTGCCAGCAGCTCGACAGTTCGAATTAGGTTCTTC. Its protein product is CASSSTVRIRFF. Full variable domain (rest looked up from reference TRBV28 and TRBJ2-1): DVKVTQSSRYLVKRTGEKVFLECVQDMDHENMFWYRQDPGLGLRLIYFSYDVKMKEKGDIPEGYSVSREKKERFSLILESASTNQTSMYLCASSSTVRIRFFGPGTRLTVL.

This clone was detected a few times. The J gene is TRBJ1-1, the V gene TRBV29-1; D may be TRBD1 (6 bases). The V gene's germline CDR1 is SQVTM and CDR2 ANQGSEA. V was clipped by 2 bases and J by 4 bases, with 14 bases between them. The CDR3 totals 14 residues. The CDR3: CSVELGAVATEAFF. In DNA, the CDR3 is TGCAGCGTTGAACTGGGGGCAGTCGCCACTGAAGCTTTCTTT.

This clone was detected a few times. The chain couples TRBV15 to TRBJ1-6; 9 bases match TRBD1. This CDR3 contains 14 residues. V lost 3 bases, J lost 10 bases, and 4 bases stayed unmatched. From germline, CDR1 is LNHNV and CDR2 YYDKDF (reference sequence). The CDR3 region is CATSRGQGRSPLHF. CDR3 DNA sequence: TGTGCCACCAGCAGGGGACAGGGAAGATCACCCCTCCACTTT.

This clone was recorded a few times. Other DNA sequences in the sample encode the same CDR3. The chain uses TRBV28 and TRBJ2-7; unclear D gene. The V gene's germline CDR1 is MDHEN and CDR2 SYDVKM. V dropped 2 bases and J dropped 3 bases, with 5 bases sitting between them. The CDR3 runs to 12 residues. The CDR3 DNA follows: TGTGCCAGCAGTTTAAGTAGCTACGAGCAGTACTTC. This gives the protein CASSLSSYEQYF.

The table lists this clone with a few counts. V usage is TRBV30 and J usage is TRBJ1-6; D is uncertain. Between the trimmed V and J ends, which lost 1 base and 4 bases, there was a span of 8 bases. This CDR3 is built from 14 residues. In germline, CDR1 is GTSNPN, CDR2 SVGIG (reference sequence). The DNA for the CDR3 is TGTGCCTGGAGTGCGGTTTGGTATAATTCACCCCTCCACTTT. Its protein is CAWSAVWYNSPLHF.

This CDR3 reads CSVQDRGEGYTF. DNA for the CDR3: TGCAGCGTTCAGGACAGGGGGGAAGGCTACACCTTC. The chain recombines TRBV29-1 with TRBJ1-2; the match to TRBD1 covers 10 bases. The CDR3 extends over 12 amino acids. Trimming took 5 bases from V and 8 from J; bases not matched to a gene: 5. CDR1 is SQVTM and CDR2 is ANQGSEA in the germline V gene.

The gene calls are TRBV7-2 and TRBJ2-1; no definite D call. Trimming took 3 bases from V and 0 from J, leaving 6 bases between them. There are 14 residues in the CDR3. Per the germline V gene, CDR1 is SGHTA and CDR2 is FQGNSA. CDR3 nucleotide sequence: TGTGCCAGCAGCTTTCGACTCTCCTACAATGAGCAGTTCTTC. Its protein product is CASSFRLSYNEQFF.

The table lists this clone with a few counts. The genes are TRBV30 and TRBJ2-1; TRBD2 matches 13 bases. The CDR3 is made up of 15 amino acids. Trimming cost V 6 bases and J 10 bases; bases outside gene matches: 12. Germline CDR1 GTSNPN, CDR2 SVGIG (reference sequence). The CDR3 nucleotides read TGTGCCTGTTCCCCTGGACTAGCGGGAGTAGGCGAGCAGTTCTTC. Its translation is CACSPGLAGVGEQFF.